Below, 5 T cell receptor beta chains from the same sample are listed, as sequenced in a study of graft-versus-host responses after intestinal transplantation. What these receptors recognize is not known. TCRdb keeps only in-frame clones here, not all; method: immunoSEQ multiplex PCR. The sample contains more than 75,000 clones, approximately 90% of which appear only once. Here the sequenced sample was unstimulated CD4+ T cells sorted from spleen or lymph node cells, taken before transplant. The receptor set was obtained from a human donor who was the organ donor for an intestinal transplant.

Comment on this clone: This specimen includes other DNA sequences encoding the same CDR3. The chain has TRBV27 and TRBJ1-4; 10 bases line up with TRBD1. The length of the CDR3 is 16 residues. Germline V lookup: CDR1 MNHEY, CDR2 SMNVEV (reference sequence). V shed 4 bases and J 9 bases; nucleotides not matched to a gene: 11. The CDR3 spells CASSSQTTGGLKKLFF. As DNA, the CDR3 is TGTGCCAGCAGTTCACAGACGACAGGGGGCTTAAAAAAACTGTTTTTT.

This chain uses TRBV20-1 with TRBJ2-1; no firm D call. In germline, CDR1 is DFQATT, CDR2 SNEGSKA (reference sequence). This CDR3 has 10 residues. V was clipped by 5 bases and J by 5 bases, with 4 bases between them. The CDR3 DNA follows: TGCAGTGCTTTCAACAATGAGCAGTTCTTC. Its translation is CSAFNNEQFF.

The chain has TRBV10-3 and TRBJ1-3; D perhaps matches TRBD1 (5 bases). Per the germline V gene, CDR1 is ENHRY and CDR2 is SYGVKD. V lost 2 bases, J lost 0 bases, and 8 bases lay in between. The CDR3 has 15 amino acids. CDR3 in amino acids: CAISEGQNSGNTIYF. CDR3 nucleotide sequence: TGTGCCATCAGTGAGGGACAAAACTCTGGAAACACCATATATTTT.

This clone was counted a few times. At one boundary the junction diverges from the germline segment, which might be a read error. The chain is built from TRBV5-6 and TRBJ1-2; 7 nucleotides align to TRBD1. Germline CDR1 is SGHDT and CDR2 is YYEEEE. There are 16 residues in the CDR3. CDR3 loop: CASSLGRRQGGFGYTF. DNA for the CDR3: TGTGCCAGCAGTTTGGGACGTAGACAGGGAGGTTTTGGCTACACCTTC.

The rearrangement links TRBV7-9 to TRBJ2-1, with 14 nucleotides matching TRBD2. The J segment lost 5 bases and the V segment lost 5 bases, leaving 8 bases of the junction unmatched. The CDR3 contains 17 residues. Germline CDR1 SEHNR, CDR2 FQNEAQ (reference sequence). Here the CDR3 DNA reads TGTGCCAGCAGCCTACGGACTAGCGGGGGGACCGACAATGAGCAGTTCTTC. Residues: CASSLRTSGGTDNEQFF.